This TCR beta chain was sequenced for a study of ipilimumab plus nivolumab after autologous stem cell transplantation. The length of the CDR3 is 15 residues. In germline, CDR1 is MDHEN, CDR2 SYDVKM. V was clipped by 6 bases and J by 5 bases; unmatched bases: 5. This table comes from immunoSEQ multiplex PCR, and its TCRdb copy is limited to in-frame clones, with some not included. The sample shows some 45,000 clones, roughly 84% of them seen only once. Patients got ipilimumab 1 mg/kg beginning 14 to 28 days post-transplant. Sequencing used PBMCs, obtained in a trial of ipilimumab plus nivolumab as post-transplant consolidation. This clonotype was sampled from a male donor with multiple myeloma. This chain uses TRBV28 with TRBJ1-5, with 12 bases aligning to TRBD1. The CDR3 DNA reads TGTGCCAGCAGACCCGGGACAGGGGGCTATCAGCCCCAGCATTTT. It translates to CASRPGTGGYQPQHF.